This note documents a single T cell receptor beta chain sequence. The data stem from a study of cytomegalovirus exposure and HLA in healthy donors. 60 Vbeta and 13 Jbeta primers were used in PCR. Only in-frame clones appear in the TCRdb table, and some are missing; sequencing was by immunoSEQ multiplex PCR. This sample carries about 120,000 clones, 77% of them seen once, and the ten largest clones take 4.5% to 6%. The CDR3 extends over 15 amino acids. V shed 0 bases and J 4 bases; nucleotides not matched to a gene: 2. Germline CDR1 and CDR2: SGHDT and YYEEEE. This chain uses TRBV5-6 with TRBJ1-1, with TRBD1 matching 11 bases. The sample was PBMCs. The TCR sequence derives from a man between 18 and 35 years old in good health and CMV-seropositive. The CDR3 DNA sequence: TGTGCCAGCAGCTTGGTAGGACAGGGGGCCACTGAAGCTTTCTTT. Protein: CASSLVGQGATEAFF.